This T cell receptor (beta chain) stems from a study of blood T cell repertoires in COVID-19. In the study's own analysis: Researchers report that nucleated cell counts were estimated from reference gene primer amplification. Sequencing was performed with immunoSEQ multiplex PCR; in TCRdb, only in-frame clones are kept and a portion is missing. V, J and clone size reflect that table, while D and trimming were determined from the DNA. The table shows over 200,000 clones, with less than 90% occurring only once. Unmatched junction bases numbered 7, after V lost 3 bases and J lost 6 bases. This CDR3 region has 14 residues. The germline V gene has CDR1 GTSNPN and CDR2 SVGIG (reference sequence).

The rearrangement joins TRBV30 to TRBJ2-3; 9 positions agree with TRBD1. Material: PBMCs or T cells enriched from blood (not recorded which). This TCR derives from a woman aged 50 to 60 in a cohort exposed to, infected with or recovered from COVID-19 (not recorded which). As DNA, the CDR3 is TGTGCCTGGAGGAGGGGACAGGGAACGGATACGCAGTATTTT. Its translation: CAWRRGQGTDTQYF. The full variable domain, rest sourced from reference TRBV30 and TRBJ2-3, is SQTIHQWPATLVQPVGSPLSLECTVEGTSNPNLYWYRQAAGRGLQLLFYSVGIGQISSEVPQNLSASRPQDRQFILSSKKLLLSDSGFYLCAWRRGQGTDTQYFGPGTRLTVL.